Shown below are 13 T cell receptor beta chains from a single sample sequenced in a study of blood T cell repertoires in COVID-19 (TCRdb year 2020). Receptor amplification or capture employed the immunoSEQ multiplex PCR assay. The source is immuneACCESS, and TCRdb retained only in-frame sequences with V and J called. Part of the clones is not carried over; for the studies checked, unresolved V genes explain less than half of this, and the remainder is unexplained. The sample yields under 80,000 clones; 90% were counted once. 6.5% to 7.5% of the sample is held by the ten biggest clonotypes. The sequenced sample was peripheral blood. These receptors were taken from a woman of 80 years or more with active COVID-19.

The CDR3 nucleotides are TGTGCCATCAGTAGGACTAGCGGGAGGGCTGTGGGTAGTGGGAATGAGCAGTTCTTC. It encodes CAISRTSGRAVGSGNEQFF. The chain joins TRBV10-3 to TRBJ2-1; TRBD2 matches 15 bases. This CDR3 has 19 residues. Per germline, CDR1 ENHRY and CDR2 SYGVKD. V trimming: 5 bases; J trimming: 7 bases; junction bases outside the gene matches: 15.

The V call is TRBV10-3, the J call TRBJ2-7; the match to TRBD1 covers 9 bases. The CDR3 has 15 amino acids. The V gene's germline CDR1 is ENHRY and CDR2 SYGVKD. V lost 6 bases, J lost 5 bases, and 11 bases stayed unmatched. The CDR3 here is CAIREGGQGNNEQYF. The DNA for the CDR3 is TGTGCCATCAGGGAGGGGGGACAGGGCAACAACGAGCAGTACTTC.

This clone has just one count. The chain combines TRBV4-2 with TRBJ1-2, with TRBD1 matching 11 bases. CDR1 is LGHNA, CDR2 YNFKEQ, per germline. The CDR3 spans 20 residues. V was pared by 0 bases and J by 4 bases, with 16 bases of the junction left unmatched. CDR3 sequence: CASSQDGSMDRGRNGYGYTF. The CDR3 nucleotides are TGTGCCAGCAGCCAAGATGGATCGATGGACAGGGGGCGTAACGGCTATGGCTACACCTTC.

The chain uses TRBV19 and TRBJ2-1; 7 bases match TRBD1. CDR3 length equals 13 residues. Germline lookup yields CDR1 LNHDA and CDR2 SQIVND (reference sequence). V was clipped by 4 bases and J by 12 bases; unmatched bases: 9. CDR3 in amino acids: CASSTGRQGGQFF. The DNA of the CDR3 is TGTGCCAGTAGTACAGGTCGACAGGGTGGGCAGTTCTTC.

The chain has TRBV7-9 and TRBJ2-6; possible D gene TRBD1, 6 bases. Germline lookup yields CDR1 SEHNR and CDR2 FQNEAQ (reference sequence). V was trimmed by 6 bases and J by 0 bases, leaving 12 bases between them. The CDR3 has 16 amino acids. CDR3 sequence: CASRSTGNSGANVLTF. The CDR3 bases are TGTGCCAGCAGGTCGACAGGAAACTCTGGGGCCAACGTCCTGACTTTC.

The chain combines TRBV6-6 with TRBJ2-4; 8 nucleotides agree with TRBD1. CDR1 is MNHNY, CDR2 SVGAGI, per germline (reference sequence). The CDR3 length is 15 residues. After removal of 1 base from V and 6 bases from J, the junction contained 5 bases not matched to a gene. CDR3 residues: CASSYFGTGANIQYF. CDR3 in DNA: TGTGCCAGCAGTTACTTCGGGACAGGAGCAAACATTCAGTACTTC.

CDR3 coding DNA: TGTGCCAGCAGTTCAAGACAGGGGATCCTCTCCTACGAGCAGTACTTC. It translates to CASSSRQGILSYEQYF. V and J are TRBV27 and TRBJ2-7, with 8 bases aligning to TRBD1. Germline V CDR1 and CDR2: MNHEY, SMNVEV (reference sequence). This CDR3 is 16 amino acids long. J lost 0 bases, V lost 4 bases, and 8 bases had no gene match.

V usage is TRBV27 and J usage is TRBJ1-1, with TRBD1 matching 7 bases. CDR3 length: 13 residues. Trimming cost V 3 bases and J 7 bases; bases outside gene matches: 5. CDR1 and CDR2 (germline): MNHEY, SMNVEV (reference sequence). The CDR3 nucleotides read TGTGCCAGCAGTTTGGGGACAGCGGGTGAAGCTTTCTTT. Its translation: CASSLGTAGEAFF.

The chain has TRBV7-2 and TRBJ2-5; the D gene is possibly TRBD2 (5 bases). Germline assignment: CDR1 SGHTA and CDR2 FQGNSA. The CDR3 totals 15 residues. Trimming took 2 bases from V and 5 from J, leaving 15 bases between them. The chain's CDR3 is CASSLNPTIGETQYF. The DNA for the CDR3 is TGTGCCAGCAGCTTAAATCCGACTATTGGCGAGACCCAGTACTTC.

In its sample, this clone was seen once. J is TRBJ1-5 and V is TRBV28; TRBD1 aligns across 9 bases. This CDR3 is 15 amino acids long. J lost 7 bases, V lost 3 bases, and 7 bases had no gene match. Germline V gene data show CDR1 as MDHEN and CDR2 as SYDVKM. CDR3: CASSLITGGGQPQHF. CDR3 sequence (DNA): TGTGCCAGCAGTTTGATTACAGGGGGCGGGCAGCCCCAGCATTTT.

The chain has TRBV6-2 or TRBV6-3 and TRBJ2-7, with a possible D match to TRBD2 (7 bases). Germline V gives CDR1 MNHEY, CDR2 SVGEGT. The V end lost 6 bases, the J end lost 0 bases, and 15 bases lay between the germline ends. The CDR3 totals 15 residues. The CDR3 DNA is TGTGCCAGCAGCCGAAGCGGGACATACTCCTACGAGCAGTACTTC. The encoded protein is CASSRSGTYSYEQYF.

V gene TRBV6-1 combines with J gene TRBJ2-2, with TRBD2 matching 9 bases. The germline CDR1 and CDR2 sequences are MNHNS and SASEGT. Losses at the gene ends were 3 bases for V and 5 bases for J; bases not matched to a gene: 7. The CDR3 length is 16 residues. CDR3 sequence reads: CASSDAGGLPTGELFF. The CDR3 coding sequence is TGTGCCAGCAGTGATGCGGGGGGGCTACCTACCGGGGAGCTGTTTTTT.

The chain uses TRBV3-1 (or the pseudogene TRBV3-2) and TRBJ2-7; possibly TRBD1 for D (6 bases). Germline assignment: CDR1 LGHDT and CDR2 YNNKEL (reference sequence). This CDR3 comprises 13 residues. Trimming took off 3 bases at V and 7 bases at J, with 13 bases between the two ends. CDR3 bases: TGTGCCAGCAGCCAGAACAGGGTCGGAGAGCAGTACTTC. Translating it yields CASSQNRVGEQYF.